This T cell receptor beta chain was sequenced for a study of cytomegalovirus exposure and HLA in healthy donors. General observations from the study: Some V segments, including TRBV6-2 and TRBV6-3, were excluded as indistinguishable. With further analysis later on, most CMV-associated TCR beta chains appeared HLA-restricted.

In regard to this clone: Its cognate antigen is unknown.

Germline V gene lookup returns CDR1 MNHEY and CDR2 SVGAGI. CDR3 length equals 14 residues. V was shortened by 6 bases and J by 4 bases, with 15 bases between the two germline ends. These donors counted as nominally healthy when sampled, but unrecorded immune exposures were likely. PCR amplification relied on 60 Vbeta primers (plus 13 Jbeta primers). The repertoire was sequenced with immunoSEQ multiplex PCR; TCRdb's copy has only in-frame clones and lacks some. The repertoire consists of 150,000 to 200,000 clones, with 83% occurring once and the leading ten covering around 4.3%. The TCR originated in a man aged 45-65 years in good health and CMV-seropositive. Sequenced sample: PBMCs. The V gene is TRBV6-5, the J gene TRBJ2-5; D is possibly TRBD2 (6 bases). This CDR3 is CASRPGPGGETQYF. DNA of the CDR3: TGTGCCAGCAGACCTGGGCCCGGGGGAGAGACCCAGTACTTC.